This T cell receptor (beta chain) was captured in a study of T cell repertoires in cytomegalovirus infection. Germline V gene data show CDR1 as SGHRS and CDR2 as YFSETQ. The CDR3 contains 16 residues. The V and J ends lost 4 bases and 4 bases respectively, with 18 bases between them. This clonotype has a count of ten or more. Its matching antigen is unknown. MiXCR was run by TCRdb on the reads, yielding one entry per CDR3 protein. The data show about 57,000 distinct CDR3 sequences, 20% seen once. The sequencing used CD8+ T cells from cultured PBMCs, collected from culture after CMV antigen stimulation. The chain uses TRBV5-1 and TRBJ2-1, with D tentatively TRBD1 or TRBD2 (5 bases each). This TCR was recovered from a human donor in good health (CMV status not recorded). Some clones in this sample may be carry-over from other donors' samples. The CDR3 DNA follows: TGCGCCAGCAGCCCTTCGGGGACGGCAGAATACAATGAGCAGTTCTTC. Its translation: CASSPSGTAEYNEQFF.